These 25 T cell receptor beta chains originate from one sample sequenced in a study of post-analysis software for immune sequencing data. Study outcomes and limitations: There were a few TRBV segments more frequent in patients than controls, and TRBV5-6, TRBV5-1 and TRBV20-1 were among them.

These receptors have no known antigen. The TCR beta cDNA libraries contained unique molecular identifiers. TCRdb redid the calling of the PCR reads with MiXCR, one entry per CDR3 protein. The table includes more than 450,000 distinct CDR3 sequences, approximately 31% detected once. Sequencing input: blood. Source of these receptors: a girl younger than 18 with multiple sclerosis.

This clonotype was recorded a few times. The chain carries TRBV4-1 and TRBJ2-1, with D maybe TRBD2 (7 bases). The CDR3 is 15 residues long. Germline V CDR1 and CDR2: MGHRA, YSYEKL. Trimming shortened V by 1 base and J by 8 bases, and 15 bases separated the two germline ends. In DNA, the CDR3 is TGCGCCAGCAGCCAAGTTGCGGGGGCGGGGGATGAGCAGTTCTTC. As protein: CASSQVAGAGDEQFF.

This clonotype was counted only a few times. This may be a read error, as it is one base from a much larger clone. The CDR3 loop reads CASGQFGEASNEQFF. In DNA form, the CDR3 reads TGTGCCAGCGGCCAATTCGGGGAGGCCAGCAATGAGCAGTTCTTC. The gene calls are TRBV3-1 and TRBJ2-1, with a weak D call TRBD2 (6 bases). The CDR3 extends over 15 amino acids. CDR1 and CDR2 (germline): LGHDT, YNNKEL (reference sequence).

This chain joins TRBV27 and TRBJ2-1; TRBD2 agrees at 10 bases. Germline-derived CDR1 and CDR2 are MNHEY and SMNVEV (reference sequence). V gave up 5 bases and J gave up 7 bases; unmatched junction bases: 11. CDR3 size: 16 residues. DNA for the CDR3: TGTGCCAGCAGTCGCGTCATAGCGGGGGGAGTAAATGAGCAGTTCTTC. Translation gives CASSRVIAGGVNEQFF.

This clonotype was seen a few times. The chain couples TRBV29-1 to TRBJ2-5; 11 bases are shared with TRBD1. Germline V CDR1 and CDR2: SQVTM, ANQGSEA. The J segment lost 5 bases and the V segment lost 4 bases, leaving 0 bases of the junction unmatched. The length of the CDR3 is 12 residues. In DNA form, the CDR3 reads TGCAGCGTTGGGGACAGGGGGGAGACCCAGTACTTC. Its protein product is CSVGDRGETQYF.

This clonotype was detected only a few times. DNA of the CDR3: TGTGCCAGCAGCCCTCATGGACTAGCGGGGGGCCTTACCTACGAGCAGTACTTC. Protein product: CASSPHGLAGGLTYEQYF. The V gene is TRBV3-1, the J gene TRBJ2-7, with 14 positions matching TRBD2. Trimming cost V 4 bases and J 2 bases; bases outside gene matches: 10. This CDR3 contains 18 residues. Germline V gene lookup returns CDR1 LGHDT and CDR2 YNNKEL (reference sequence).

V usage is TRBV29-1 and J usage is TRBJ1-4; D call uncertain. This CDR3 contains 11 residues. V was trimmed by 1 base and J by 8 bases, leaving 5 bases between them. Germline-derived CDR1 and CDR2 are SQVTM and ANQGSEA. CDR3 sequence reads: CSVEGREKLFF. In DNA, the CDR3 is TGCAGCGTTGAAGGTCGGGAAAAACTGTTTTTT.

The chain has TRBV20-1 and TRBJ2-1; TRBD2 aligns across 8 bases. Germline CDR1 reads DFQATT; CDR2 reads SNEGSKA (reference sequence). The V and J ends lost 3 bases and 4 bases, in that order; junction bases with no gene match: 5. This CDR3 is built from 14 residues. The CDR3 DNA sequence: TGCAGTGCTAGTTCACTAGCGGCGTACAATGAGCAGTTCTTC. It is translated as CSASSLAAYNEQFF.

This clonotype was counted between two and nine times. The rearrangement joins TRBV20-1 to TRBJ2-7; D gene ambiguous. In germline, CDR1 is DFQATT, CDR2 SNEGSKA (reference sequence). This CDR3 has 13 amino acids. Trimming left V 3 bases short and J 5 bases short, with 14 bases between. For the CDR3, the DNA is TGCAGTGCTAGTCTCGGTAGGGATAACGAGCAGTACTTC. Translation gives CSASLGRDNEQYF.

This clonotype was found a few times. This chain joins TRBV10-3 and TRBJ1-1, with TRBD1 as a possible D gene (6 bases). Trimming shortened V by 6 bases and J by 4 bases, and 18 bases separated the two germline ends. The CDR3 has 15 residues. Per germline, CDR1 ENHRY and CDR2 SYGVKD. The CDR3 DNA follows: TGTGCCATCAGGGAGACAGGCCGAGGGGGCACTGAAGCTTTCTTT. Translating gives CAIRETGRGGTEAFF.

The table lists this clonotype with a few counts. The chain combines TRBV20-1 with TRBJ1-2, with TRBD1 matching over 10 bases. Germline-derived CDR1 and CDR2 are DFQATT and SNEGSKA (reference sequence). The trim removed 6 bases at V and 0 bases at J, leaving 19 bases unmatched. The CDR3 has 19 amino acids. CDR3 bases: TGCAGTGCCCCCCCAAGACAGGGGGCGCATCGTATCCCTAACTATGGCTACACCTTC. Translated, it gives CSAPPRQGAHRIPNYGYTF.

V is TRBV19 and J is TRBJ1-4, with TRBD1 as a possible D gene (6 bases). Trimming removed 8 bases from V and 7 bases from J, with 11 bases in between. The CDR3 covers 12 residues. Germline V gene lookup returns CDR1 LNHDA and CDR2 SQIVND (reference sequence). CDR3 nucleotide sequence: TGTGCCAGTGCGGCAGGGGTTGAAAAACTGTTTTTT. This gives the protein CASAAGVEKLFF.

V gene TRBV4-1 combines with J gene TRBJ1-2; D remains unclear. Germline V gene lookup returns CDR1 MGHRA and CDR2 YSYEKL. The CDR3 consists of 12 residues. Between the trimmed V and J ends, which lost 0 bases and 9 bases, there was a span of 8 bases. CDR3 amino acids: CASSQEGISYTF. In DNA form, the CDR3 reads TGCGCCAGCAGCCAAGAGGGCATTAGCTACACCTTC.

The sample holds a few counts of this clonotype. The chain uses TRBV20-1 and TRBJ1-4; 8 bases are shared with TRBD1. CDR3 size: 14 residues. Per germline, CDR1 DFQATT and CDR2 SNEGSKA (reference sequence). The junction had 8 bases not matched to a gene; V was cut back by 3 bases and J by 8 bases. CDR3 in DNA: TGCAGTGCTAGCTTCCCAGGGGGCAAGGAAAAACTGTTTTTT. It translates to CSASFPGGKEKLFF.

CDR3 amino acids: CSASPQGDKTQYF. The CDR3 DNA follows: TGCAGTGCTAGTCCACAGGGGGATAAGACCCAGTACTTC. This chain links TRBV20-1 with TRBJ2-5; 8 bases fit TRBD1. Germline V gives CDR1 DFQATT, CDR2 SNEGSKA (reference sequence). CDR3 length equals 13 residues. V lost 3 bases and J lost 6; bases outside the gene matches: 6.

This clonotype has a handful of counts. The chain has TRBV4-1 and TRBJ1-6; D is possibly TRBD1 (5 bases). Per the germline V gene, CDR1 is MGHRA and CDR2 is YSYEKL. The CDR3 consists of 16 residues. V was trimmed by 4 bases and J by 5 bases, leaving 15 bases between them. In nucleotides, the CDR3 is TGCGCCAGCAGCCTATCGGACACGGTTAATAATTCACCCCTCCACTTT. Protein product: CASSLSDTVNNSPLHF.

A remark on this clonotype: It may be a read error: a sequence one base away is much more abundant. The chain recombines TRBV5-1 with TRBJ2-5; TRBD2 might be the D (6 bases). The CDR3 has 15 residues. The V gene lost 7 bases and the J gene lost 1 base, with 17 bases spanning the gap. Per the germline V gene, CDR1 is SGHRS and CDR2 is YFSETQ. The CDR3: CASGTGGVPQETQYF. The CDR3 region has the DNA TGCGCCAGCGGTACTGGCGGGGTACCCCAAGAGACCCAGTACTTC.

This clonotype was seen at least ten times. The chain employs TRBV9 and TRBJ2-5; 7 nucleotides agree with TRBD2. In germline, CDR1 is SGDLS, CDR2 YYNGEE. The J segment lost 2 bases and the V segment lost 4 bases, leaving 5 bases of the junction unmatched. The CDR3 is made up of 14 amino acids. This CDR3 reads CASSSGGYQETQYF. CDR3 coding DNA: TGTGCCAGCAGCTCGGGGGGTTATCAAGAGACCCAGTACTTC.

Concerning this clonotype itself: The junction shows a germline mismatch at one end, possibly a read error. V usage is TRBV5-1 and J usage is TRBJ2-5; D may be TRBD2 (6 bases). This CDR3 spans 15 amino acids. The V gene's germline CDR1 is SGHRS and CDR2 YFSETQ. CDR3 DNA sequence: TGCGCCAGCAGCCTTAACGGAGGGGCCGGAGAGATCCAGTACTTC. It is translated as CASSLNGGAGEIQYF.

A remark on this clonotype: A much larger clone differs by one base, so this may be a read error. The rearrangement uses TRBV15 and TRBJ2-7, with TRBD1 identical over 7 bases. The tail of the sequence fits TRBJ2-5 better, so the J call may be wrong. The CDR3 totals 15 residues. Germline V lookup: CDR1 LNHNV, CDR2 YYDKDF (reference sequence). CDR3 DNA: TGTGCCACCAGCAGAGGACAGGGCGGAATTGAGACCCAGTACTTC. This encodes CATSRGQGGIETQYF.

The V and J genes are TRBV5-5 and TRBJ2-1; D is perhaps TRBD2 (5 bases). With 3 bases removed from V and 12 bases from J, the gap between germline ends came to 13 bases. Germline CDR1 reads SGHKS; CDR2 reads YYEKEE (reference sequence). CDR3 length: 12 amino acids. The chain's CDR3 is CASSWFPEGQFF. In DNA form, the CDR3 reads TGTGCCAGCAGCTGGTTCCCCGAGGGGCAGTTCTTC.

The V gene is TRBV5-1, the J gene TRBJ2-7; TRBD1 aligns across 9 bases. V trimming: 4 bases; J trimming: 3 bases; junction bases outside the gene matches: 8. From germline, CDR1 is SGHRS and CDR2 YFSETQ. CDR3 length: 15 residues. The CDR3 here is CASSQKDRGIYEQYF. CDR3 sequence (DNA): TGCGCCAGCAGCCAAAAGGACAGGGGCATCTACGAGCAGTACTTC.

The chain is built from TRBV5-1 and TRBJ2-7; possibly TRBD2 for D (5 bases). V was shortened by 3 bases and J by 4 bases, with 14 bases between the two germline ends. The germline V gene encodes CDR1 SGHRS and CDR2 YFSETQ. The CDR3 has 14 residues. The CDR3 DNA reads TGCGCCAGCAGCTCCAATACCCCGGGGTACGAGCAGTACTTC. Its translation is CASSSNTPGYEQYF.

The rearrangement joins TRBV2 to TRBJ2-3, with no clear D. Germline-derived CDR1 and CDR2 are SNHLY and FYNNEI. Trimming removed 6 bases at V and 4 bases at J, with 8 bases between. There are 12 residues in the CDR3. CDR3 in DNA: TGTGCCAGCAGCATCGAACCAGATACGCAGTATTTT. Amino acids: CASSIEPDTQYF.

This clonotype has only a few counts. This sequence joins TRBV9 and TRBJ1-2, with D possibly being TRBD1 (5 bases). Germline CDR1 reads SGDLS; CDR2 reads YYNGEE. The CDR3 runs to 15 residues. Trimming took off 6 bases at V and 2 bases at J, with 17 bases between the two ends. The CDR3 DNA sequence: TGTGCCAGCACCTCCGCCCCAGGGATAAACTATGGCTACACCTTC. Residues: CASTSAPGINYGYTF.

This clonotype appeared a few times. The V and J genes are TRBV7-2 and TRBJ1-1, with a possible D match to TRBD1 (5 bases). The CDR3 covers 12 residues. Deletions cut 2 bases from V and 6 bases from J, with 7 bases between. In germline, CDR1 is SGHTA, CDR2 FQGNSA. The CDR3 DNA follows: TGTGCCAGCAGCTTACGAGGGGCTGAAGCTTTCTTT. It specifies CASSLRGAEAFF.